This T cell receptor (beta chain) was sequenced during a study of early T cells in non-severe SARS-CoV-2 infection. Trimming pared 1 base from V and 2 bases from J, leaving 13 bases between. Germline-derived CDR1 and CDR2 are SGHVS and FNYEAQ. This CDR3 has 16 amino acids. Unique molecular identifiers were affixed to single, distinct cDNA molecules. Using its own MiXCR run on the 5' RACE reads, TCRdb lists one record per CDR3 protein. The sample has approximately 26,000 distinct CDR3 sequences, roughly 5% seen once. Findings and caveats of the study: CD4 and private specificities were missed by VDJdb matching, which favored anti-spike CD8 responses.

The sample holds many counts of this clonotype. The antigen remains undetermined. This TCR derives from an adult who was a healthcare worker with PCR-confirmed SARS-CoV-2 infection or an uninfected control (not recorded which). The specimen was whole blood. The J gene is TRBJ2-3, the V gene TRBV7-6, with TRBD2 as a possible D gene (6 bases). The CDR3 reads CASSLVSLAHTDTQYF. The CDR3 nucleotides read TGTGCCAGCAGCTTAGTGTCACTAGCACACACAGATACGCAGTATTTT.